These 23 T cell receptor beta chains originate from one sample sequenced in a study of T-cell reconstitution after alpha-beta-depleted transplantation in children. Preparation of the TCRbeta library was carried out with unique molecular identifiers. Each CDR3 protein gets one entry after TCRdb re-called the PCR reads with MiXCR. Among almost 600,000 distinct CDR3 sequences listed, 25% to 30% were seen once. Sequencing was performed on PBMCs, taken before TCRalphabeta/CD19-depleted stem cell transplant. Receptors were obtained from a boy under two years old with Wiskott-Aldrich syndrome, due to receive a stem cell transplant.

The gene calls are TRBV20-1 and TRBJ1-2; 7 positions match TRBD1. Germline V gives CDR1 DFQATT, CDR2 SNEGSKA (reference sequence). This CDR3 is built from 14 residues. Trimming removed 3 bases from V and 5 bases from J; junction bases left unmatched: 9. DNA of the CDR3: TGCAGTGCTAGTAAAGGACAGGCCAGATATGGCTACACCTTC. Its protein is CSASKGQARYGYTF.

A few counts support this clonotype. The rearrangement links TRBV4-1 to TRBJ2-7, with D perhaps matching TRBD2 (6 bases). The CDR3 length is 16 residues. CDR1 MGHRA and CDR2 YSYEKL come from the germline V gene. V lost 1 base to trimming and J lost 5 bases, with 18 bases between them. The CDR3 loop reads CASSQVSLEGLNEQYF. Written as DNA, the CDR3 is TGCGCCAGCAGCCAAGTTAGTTTGGAGGGCCTCAACGAGCAGTACTTC.

V is TRBV5-1 and J is TRBJ2-5; D is uncertain. The CDR3 covers 14 residues. V dropped 0 bases and J dropped 7 bases, with 13 bases sitting between them. Germline-derived CDR1 and CDR2 are SGHRS and YFSETQ. This chain's CDR3 is CASSLEGQSGTQYF. CDR3 nucleotide sequence: TGCGCCAGCAGCTTGGAAGGGCAATCTGGGACCCAGTACTTC.

The genes are TRBV20-1 and TRBJ2-3; the D is unclear. The CDR3 consists of 13 residues. Trimming took 3 bases from V and 0 from J, leaving 7 bases between them. Germline CDR1 reads DFQATT; CDR2 reads SNEGSKA (reference sequence). As DNA, the CDR3 is TGCAGTGCTAGCCCGACTAGCACAGATACGCAGTATTTT. This encodes CSASPTSTDTQYF.

This clonotype came up once. The chain combines TRBV30 with TRBJ2-1; 9 bases align to TRBD1. This CDR3 has 15 residues. CDR1 GTSNPN and CDR2 SVGIG come from the germline V gene (reference sequence). Losses at the gene ends were 4 bases for V and 2 bases for J; bases not matched to a gene: 6. The chain's CDR3 is CAWTHGQGPYNEQFF. The CDR3 nucleotides are TGTGCCTGGACCCACGGACAGGGGCCCTACAATGAGCAGTTCTTC.

This clonotype was detected a few times. The chain employs TRBV11-1 and TRBJ2-1; 15 nucleotides match TRBD2. CDR1 and CDR2 from the germline V gene are SGHAT and FQDESV (reference sequence). V shed 3 bases, J shed 4 bases, and the junction held 7 bases outside the gene matches. The CDR3 runs 18 residues. CDR3 sequence: CASSFPGLAGGVYNEQFF. CDR3 nucleotide sequence: TGTGCCAGCAGCTTCCCGGGACTAGCGGGAGGAGTTTACAATGAGCAGTTCTTC.

DNA for the CDR3: TGCGCCAGCAGCTTGGGACTAGCGGGAGATAGTGAGCAGTTCTTC. Amino acids: CASSLGLAGDSEQFF. The V gene is TRBV5-1, the J gene TRBJ2-1; 12 bases fit TRBD2. The CDR3 spans 15 residues. Losses at the gene ends were 0 bases for V and 9 bases for J; bases not matched to a gene: 4. From germline, CDR1 is SGHRS and CDR2 YFSETQ.

The rearrangement joins TRBV20-1 to TRBJ2-1; TRBD1 matches 8 bases. The germline gives CDR1 DFQATT, CDR2 SNEGSKA (reference sequence). This CDR3 spans 13 amino acids. With 3 bases clipped from V and 8 bases from J, the junction kept 6 bases outside the gene matches. In DNA, the CDR3 is TGCAGTGCTAGGGAGGACAGGGTCCATGAGCAGTTCTTC. It is translated as CSAREDRVHEQFF.

This chain joins TRBV24-1 and TRBJ2-2, with 7 bases identical to TRBD2. CDR3 length equals 13 residues. The trim removed 5 bases at V and 7 bases at J, leaving 3 bases unmatched. CDR1 is KGHDR and CDR2 is SFDVKD in the germline V gene. The CDR3 DNA sequence: TGTGCCACCAGTGTTCGGGGGGACGGGGAGCTGTTTTTT. It is translated as CATSVRGDGELFF.

This chain links TRBV27 with TRBJ1-3; D remains ambiguous. V was shortened by 6 bases and J by 4 bases, with 16 bases between the two germline ends. Germline V gene lookup returns CDR1 MNHEY and CDR2 SMNVEV (reference sequence). The CDR3 totals 15 residues. In nucleotides, the CDR3 is TGTGCCAGCAGAGGGTTAGGAACCCGCGGAAACACCATATATTTT. Its translation is CASRGLGTRGNTIYF.

This clonotype has only a few counts. V is TRBV9 and J is TRBJ2-3; 12 nucleotides match TRBD2. V lost 4 bases, J lost 2 bases, and 8 bases stayed unmatched. The CDR3 consists of 17 residues. Germline CDR1 and CDR2: SGDLS and YYNGEE. CDR3 nucleotide sequence: TGTGCCAGCAGCCAGAGTCTAGCGGGAGGGCTCACAGATACGCAGTATTTT. It translates to CASSQSLAGGLTDTQYF.

A few counts support this clonotype. The chain combines TRBV10-3 with TRBJ2-7, with D tentatively TRBD1 or TRBD2 (5 bases each). Deletions cut 3 bases from V and 0 bases from J, with 12 bases between. The germline V gene encodes CDR1 ENHRY and CDR2 SYGVKD. The CDR3 consists of 15 residues. CDR3 nucleotides: TGTGCCATCAGTGACGGGGCGGGTAGCTCCTACGAGCAGTACTTC. Residues: CAISDGAGSSYEQYF.

This clonotype turned up a few times. The J gene is TRBJ2-7, the V gene TRBV20-1; either TRBD1 or TRBD2 may supply D (5 bases each). The germline gives CDR1 DFQATT, CDR2 SNEGSKA (reference sequence). This CDR3 has 13 residues. The V and J ends lost 3 bases and 7 bases respectively, with 16 bases between them. Written as DNA, the CDR3 is TGCAGTGCTAGGTCACAGGCTGAGGGGGAGCAGTACTTC. Its protein product is CSARSQAEGEQYF.

In this sample, this clonotype turned up a few times. V gene TRBV27 combines with J gene TRBJ1-1; no reliable D call. The CDR3 contains 15 residues. V was clipped by 3 bases and J by 2 bases, with 13 bases between them. The germline gives CDR1 MNHEY, CDR2 SMNVEV (reference sequence). The CDR3 DNA follows: TGTGCCAGCAGTTTTATGCAAGGCCTTAACACTGAAGCTTTCTTT. This gives the protein CASSFMQGLNTEAFF.

V is TRBV20-1 and J is TRBJ2-7; 7 bases agree with TRBD2. The CDR3 loop spans 15 amino acids. The V and J ends lost 1 base and 9 bases, in that order; junction bases with no gene match: 15. Germline CDR1 is DFQATT and CDR2 is SNEGSKA (reference sequence). The CDR3 region is CSARVAPGREGSQYF. CDR3 bases: TGCAGTGCTAGAGTGGCGCCGGGCAGGGAGGGTTCGCAGTACTTC.

In its sample, this clonotype was seen a few times. V usage is TRBV7-3 and J usage is TRBJ2-2; 7 bases are a match to TRBD2. The CDR3 is made up of 18 amino acids. Losses at the gene ends were 5 bases for V and 0 bases for J; bases not matched to a gene: 12. Per the germline V gene, CDR1 is SGHTA and CDR2 is FQGTGA. The CDR3 loop reads CASSAMGLAVANTGELFF. CDR3 sequence (DNA): TGTGCCAGCAGCGCGATGGGGCTAGCGGTCGCGAACACCGGGGAGCTGTTTTTT. The full variable domain, in which reference TRBV7-3 and TRBJ2-2 provide the parts outside the CDR3, is GAGVSQTPSNKVTEKGKYVELRCDPISGHTALYWYRQSLGQGPEFLIYFQGTGAADDSGLPNDRFFAVRPEGSVSTLKIQRTERGDSAVYLCASSAMGLAVANTGELFFGEGSRLTVL.

This clonotype was observed a few times. The chain recombines TRBV28 with TRBJ2-6; a possible D gene is TRBD1 (5 bases). Trimming shortened V by 2 bases and J by 0 bases, and 14 bases separated the two germline ends. CDR3 length: 18 amino acids. CDR1 and CDR2 from the germline V gene are MDHEN and SYDVKM. CDR3 DNA: TGTGCCAGCAGTTTACTGCAGGGAAGCGCCTCTGGGGCCAACGTCCTGACTTTC. This gives the protein CASSLLQGSASGANVLTF.

The rearrangement joins TRBV5-1 to TRBJ2-4; D uncertain. CDR3 length equals 13 residues. Germline V gene lookup returns CDR1 SGHRS and CDR2 YFSETQ. The V end was cut by 0 bases, the J end by 9 bases, with 10 bases between. The CDR3 bases are TGCGCCAGCAGCTTGGATCCCTTAGGCATTCAGTACTTC. Translation: CASSLDPLGIQYF.

In its sample, this clonotype was seen many times. This chain joins TRBV20-1 and TRBJ2-1, with 13 bases lining up with TRBD2. CDR1 and CDR2 from the germline V gene are DFQATT and SNEGSKA (reference sequence). The V segment lost 3 bases and the J segment 9 bases; nucleotides outside the gene matches: 8. The CDR3 covers 15 residues. CDR3 protein: CSARMGLAGIGEQFF. For the CDR3, the DNA is TGCAGTGCTAGGATGGGACTAGCGGGAATTGGTGAGCAGTTCTTC.

This clonotype was counted only a few times. The gene calls are TRBV20-1 and TRBJ2-7; 12 bases agree with TRBD2. CDR1 is DFQATT, CDR2 SNEGSKA, per germline (reference sequence). The V and J ends lost 1 base and 4 bases, in that order; junction bases with no gene match: 5. CDR3 length equals 15 residues. The CDR3 is CSARGTSGRPYEQYF. As DNA, the CDR3 is TGCAGTGCTAGAGGAACTAGCGGGAGGCCTTACGAGCAGTACTTC.

The gene calls are TRBV10-3 and TRBJ2-1; 9 bases map to TRBD2. The CDR3 totals 15 residues. V lost 4 bases and J lost 5; bases outside the gene matches: 6. Germline CDR1 ENHRY, CDR2 SYGVKD. The CDR3 nucleotides are TGTGCCATCAGTGGCCTAGCGGGACTAAACAATGAGCAGTTCTTC. Encoded protein: CAISGLAGLNNEQFF.

A few counts support this clonotype. The V call is TRBV20-1, the J call TRBJ2-3; no clear D. The CDR3 spans 13 residues. V shed 0 bases and J shed 0 bases, with 4 bases lying between them. CDR1 and CDR2 from the germline V gene are DFQATT and SNEGSKA (reference sequence). DNA of the CDR3: TGCAGTGCTAGAGATGGGAGCACAGATACGCAGTATTTT. Protein product: CSARDGSTDTQYF.

The chain employs TRBV25-1 and TRBJ2-1, with 9 bases aligning to TRBD2. This CDR3 spans 15 amino acids. Unmatched junction bases numbered 10, after V lost 5 bases and J lost 8 bases. Germline CDR1 is MGHDK and CDR2 is SYGVNS. The CDR3 spells CASSKLAGVHDEQFF. DNA of the CDR3: TGTGCCAGCAGTAAATTAGCGGGAGTTCACGATGAGCAGTTCTTC.